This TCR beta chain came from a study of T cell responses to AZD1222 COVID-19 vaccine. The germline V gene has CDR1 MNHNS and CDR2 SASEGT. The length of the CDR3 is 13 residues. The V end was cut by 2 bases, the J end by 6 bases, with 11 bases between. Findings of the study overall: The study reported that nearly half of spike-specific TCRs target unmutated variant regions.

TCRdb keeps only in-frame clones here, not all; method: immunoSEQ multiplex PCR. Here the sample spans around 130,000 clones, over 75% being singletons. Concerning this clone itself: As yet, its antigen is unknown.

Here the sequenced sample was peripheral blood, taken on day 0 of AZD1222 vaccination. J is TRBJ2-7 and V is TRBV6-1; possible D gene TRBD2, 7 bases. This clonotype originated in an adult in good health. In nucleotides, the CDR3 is TGTGCCAGCAGTGAAATGGGGGGGCGCGAGCAGTACTTC. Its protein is CASSEMGGREQYF.